These 25 T cell receptor beta chains share one sample of origin, sequenced in a study of cytomegalovirus exposure and HLA in healthy donors. Both 60 Vbeta primers and 13 Jbeta primers went into the PCR. The protocol was immunoSEQ multiplex PCR, while the TCRdb copy is restricted to in-frame clones and leaves out a portion. This table has some 130,000 clones, roughly 85% appearing once. The specimen sequenced was PBMCs. These receptors all stem from a man aged 35 to 55 in good health and CMV-seropositive.

V gene TRBV11-2 combines with J gene TRBJ2-7, with TRBD2 identical over 13 bases. The germline CDR1 and CDR2 sequences are SGHAT and FQNNGV. This CDR3 is 17 amino acids long. V was pared by 1 base and J by 0 bases, with 3 bases of the junction left unmatched. The CDR3 reads CASSLGRLAGGSYEQYF. The DNA for the CDR3 is TGTGCCAGCAGCTTAGGCAGACTAGCGGGGGGCTCCTACGAGCAGTACTTC.

The chain couples TRBV12-5 to TRBJ1-2; possibly TRBD1 for D (5 bases). V dropped 4 bases and J dropped 3 bases, with 15 bases sitting between them. Germline V gene lookup returns CDR1 LGHNT and CDR2 FRNRAP. This CDR3 has 15 amino acids. The CDR3 here is CASGWGDSTDYGYTF. The DNA of the CDR3 is TGTGCTAGTGGTTGGGGGGACTCTACGGACTATGGCTACACCTTC.

This clone showed up just a few times. This rearrangement joins TRBV7-6 to TRBJ2-1; D is uncertain. Looked up from germline, CDR1 is SGHVS and CDR2 is FNYEAQ. Trimming removed 6 bases from V and 7 bases from J, with 7 bases in between. The CDR3 totals 11 residues. Written as DNA, the CDR3 is TGTGCCAGCAGTTACTCAAATGAGCAGTTCTTC. Protein: CASSYSNEQFF.

The chain carries TRBV19 and TRBJ1-1; TRBD1 matches 7 bases. The CDR3 runs to 16 residues. Losses at the gene ends were 1 base for V and 8 bases for J; bases not matched to a gene: 13. Germline CDR1 is LNHDA and CDR2 is SQIVND (reference sequence). The CDR3 loop reads CASSIGYRGSFREAFF. DNA for the CDR3: TGTGCCAGTAGTATAGGGTACAGGGGCTCTTTCCGGGAAGCTTTCTTT.

V is TRBV4-2 and J is TRBJ2-5, with TRBD2 matching over 9 bases. CDR1 and CDR2 from the germline V gene are LGHNA and YNFKEQ. V gave up 0 bases and J gave up 11 bases; unmatched junction bases: 10. The CDR3 consists of 15 residues. CDR3 in amino acids: CASSQDSGRAGEQYF. The DNA for the CDR3 is TGTGCCAGCAGCCAAGATAGCGGGAGAGCGGGGGAGCAGTACTTC.

This chain joins TRBV5-4 and TRBJ2-5, with 7 nucleotides matching TRBD1. Judging by the DNA end, TRBJ2-7 fits better; the J call may be wrong. Germline CDR1 SGHNT, CDR2 YYREEE (reference sequence). The CDR3 is 14 amino acids. The CDR3 DNA reads TGTGCCAGCAGCCACCGACAGGGTCTCAACGAGCAGTACTTC. Encoded protein: CASSHRQGLNEQYF.

Concerning this clone itself: The junction shows a germline mismatch at one end, possibly a read error. The chain joins TRBV7-9 to TRBJ1-1; the D gene is possibly TRBD1 (6 bases). The CDR3 is 12 amino acids. CDR1 is SEHNR, CDR2 FQNEAQ, per germline (reference sequence). The CDR3 nucleotides read TGTTCCAGCAGCTTGGACAGCCCTGAAGCTTTCTTT. Translated: CSSSLDSPEAFF.

This chain connects TRBV27 to TRBJ1-4, with TRBD1 identical over 8 bases. V lost 8 bases to trimming and J lost 3 bases; unmatched junction nucleotides: 5. Germline V CDR1 and CDR2: MNHEY, SMNVEV (reference sequence). The CDR3 extends over 14 amino acids. The CDR3 DNA follows: TGTGCCAGCCGACAGGGGTGGGCTAATGAAAAACTGTTTTTT. Protein: CASRQGWANEKLFF.

V usage is TRBV14 and J usage is TRBJ2-1; a possible D gene is TRBD1 (6 bases). Trimming removed 1 base from V and 8 bases from J, with 12 bases in between. This CDR3 contains 14 residues. The germline V gene encodes CDR1 SGHDN and CDR2 FVKESK. CDR3 DNA sequence: TGTGCCAGCAGCCAAGGACAGGTCCTTTATGAGCAGTTCTTC. This encodes CASSQGQVLYEQFF.

This chain joins TRBV29-1 and TRBJ2-2; TRBD2 agrees at 8 bases. Germline-derived CDR1 and CDR2 are SQVTM and ANQGSEA. CDR3 length equals 14 residues. The ends lost 2 bases at V and 10 bases at J; junction bases unmatched: 9. This CDR3 reads CSVEPAGGPQELFF. The CDR3 nucleotides are TGCAGCGTTGAACCCGCGGGAGGCCCCCAGGAGCTGTTTTTT.

The V call is TRBV28, the J call TRBJ2-7, with D unclear. Germline V lookup: CDR1 MDHEN, CDR2 SYDVKM. V lost 3 bases and J 7 bases, leaving 10 bases between the germline ends. This CDR3 spans 12 amino acids. This CDR3 reads CASSLLQKEQYF. CDR3 nucleotides: TGTGCCAGCAGTTTGCTACAGAAGGAGCAGTACTTC.

The chain has TRBV9 and TRBJ2-7, with TRBD2 as a possible D gene (5 bases). This CDR3 comprises 16 residues. Germline CDR1 and CDR2: SGDLS and YYNGEE. Trimming cost V 3 bases and J 0 bases, with 16 bases left between them. The CDR3 nucleotides are TGTGCCAGCAGCGCGCGAGCGGCACCGAGCTCCTACGAGCAGTACTTC. It translates to CASSARAAPSSYEQYF.

The chain couples TRBV28 to TRBJ1-3; D possibly corresponds to TRBD1 (6 bases). Germline V lookup: CDR1 MDHEN, CDR2 SYDVKM. The CDR3 totals 17 residues. The V end lost 5 bases, the J end lost 1 base, and 18 bases lay between the germline ends. The CDR3 spells CASSRGHSRGSGNTIYF. The DNA for the CDR3 is TGTGCCAGCAGTCGGGGACATTCAAGGGGATCTGGAAACACCATATATTTT. The variable domain in full, with the rest retrieved from reference TRBV28 and TRBJ1-3, is DVKVTQSSRYLVKRTGEKVFLECVQDMDHENMFWYRQDPGLGLRLIYFSYDVKMKEKGDIPEGYSVSREKKERFSLILESASTNQTSMYLCASSRGHSRGSGNTIYFGEGSWLTVV.

The chain links TRBV6-1 to TRBJ1-5; D is unresolved. Deletions cut 2 bases from V and 0 bases from J, with 11 bases between. The germline V gene encodes CDR1 MNHNS and CDR2 SASEGT. CDR3 size: 16 residues. The CDR3 bases are TGTGCCAGCAGTGAACAGACTTCGTATAGCAATCAGCCCCAGCATTTT. Translation: CASSEQTSYSNQPQHF.

This clone was observed a few times. The chain joins TRBV2 to TRBJ2-7; tentatively, D is TRBD1 (6 bases). The CDR3 runs 13 residues. The germline CDR1 and CDR2 sequences are SNHLY and FYNNEI. Trimming pared 8 bases from V and 5 bases from J, leaving 16 bases between. The CDR3 sequence: CASHIFTGNEQYF. In DNA form, the CDR3 reads TGTGCCAGCCACATATTTACAGGGAACGAGCAGTACTTC. The complete variable domain, with remaining parts taken from reference TRBV2 and TRBJ2-7, reads EPEVTQTPSHQVTQMGQEVILRCVPISNHLYFYWYRQILGQKVEFLVSFYNNEISEKSEIFDDQFSVERPDGSNFTLKIRSTKLEDSAMYFCASHIFTGNEQYFGPGTRLTVT.

The chain uses TRBV27 and TRBJ1-1; D not resolved. The germline V gene has CDR1 MNHEY and CDR2 SMNVEV (reference sequence). Trimming stripped 5 bases from V and 7 bases from J, with 14 bases between. This CDR3 is 13 amino acids long. The CDR3 protein is CASSPDAGFEAFF. The DNA for the CDR3 is TGTGCCAGCAGTCCGGACGCGGGATTTGAAGCTTTCTTT.

This clone was picked up a small number of times. This rearrangement joins TRBV7-9 to TRBJ2-7; D uncertain. Germline CDR1 is SEHNR and CDR2 is FQNEAQ (reference sequence). Trimming removed 0 bases at V and 0 bases at J, with 6 bases between. This CDR3 spans 14 amino acids. DNA for the CDR3: TGTGCCAGCAGCTTAGCTAGCATCTCCTACGAGCAGTACTTC. Its protein product is CASSLASISYEQYF.

The rearrangement joins TRBV10-2 to TRBJ2-7; 8 nucleotides line up with TRBD2. Germline V CDR1 and CDR2: WSHSY, SAAADI. The length of the CDR3 is 13 residues. J was trimmed by 0 bases and V by 5 bases; bases with no gene match: 0. The CDR3 is CASSTSGSYEQYF. The CDR3 DNA reads TGCGCCAGCAGTACTAGCGGCTCCTACGAGCAGTACTTC.

This clone has more than one count but fewer than ten. The rearrangement joins TRBV10-3 to TRBJ1-4; D unclear. This CDR3 is built from 16 residues. Germline V lookup: CDR1 ENHRY, CDR2 SYGVKD. The V end lost 2 bases, the J end lost 0 bases, and 10 bases lay between the germline ends. CDR3 residues: CAISEDGAATNEKLFF. CDR3 nucleotide sequence: TGTGCCATCAGTGAGGACGGAGCTGCAACTAATGAAAAACTGTTTTTT.

This clone was seen more than once but under ten times. This chain links TRBV28 with TRBJ2-3, with a weak D call TRBD2 (5 bases). The germline V gene has CDR1 MDHEN and CDR2 SYDVKM. V was shortened by 6 bases and J by 4 bases, with 17 bases between the two germline ends. The CDR3 is 15 amino acids. In DNA, the CDR3 is TGTGCCAGCAGACCCTGGGAGATCGGCGCAGATACGCAGTATTTT. It is translated as CASRPWEIGADTQYF.

The chain has TRBV27 and TRBJ1-5; 7 nucleotides align to TRBD1. CDR3 length equals 15 residues. The germline V gene encodes CDR1 MNHEY and CDR2 SMNVEV (reference sequence). The V segment lost 0 bases and the J segment 5 bases; nucleotides outside the gene matches: 4. The CDR3 is CASSLSNRGDQPQHF. The CDR3 DNA is TGTGCCAGCAGTTTATCGAACAGGGGAGATCAGCCCCAGCATTTT.

DNA of the CDR3: TGTGCCTGGAGCCGGGGGGCAGGGCTCTCCGTGGAGCAGTACTTC. Translated, it gives CAWSRGAGLSVEQYF. This chain uses TRBV30 with TRBJ2-7; a weak D match, TRBD2 (7 bases). V shed 3 bases and J shed 7 bases, with 22 bases lying between them. This CDR3 is built from 15 residues. Per the germline V gene, CDR1 is GTSNPN and CDR2 is SVGIG (reference sequence).

This clone was seen just once. The chain joins TRBV12-5 to TRBJ2-7; 9 bases map to TRBD2. The CDR3 sequence is 24 residues long. J was trimmed by 2 bases and V by 0 bases; bases with no gene match: 29. The V gene's germline CDR1 is LGHNT and CDR2 FRNRAP. The CDR3 sequence is CASGLVIGTLGGSGRSDRTYEQYF. The CDR3 coding sequence is TGTGCTAGTGGTTTGGTAATTGGGACATTGGGGGGTAGCGGGAGAAGTGATCGGACCTACGAGCAGTACTTC.

This chain links TRBV9 with TRBJ1-3; TRBD1 matches at 8 bases. Germline values: CDR1 SGDLS, CDR2 YYNGEE. V lost 2 bases and J lost 2; bases outside the gene matches: 3. This CDR3 is built from 15 residues. The CDR3 DNA reads TGTGCCAGCAGCGTCGGACAGGGAGCTGGAAACACCATATATTTT. It specifies CASSVGQGAGNTIYF.

This sequence joins TRBV9 and TRBJ1-5, with 8 positions matching TRBD1. The CDR3 is 14 residues long. CDR1 SGDLS and CDR2 YYNGEE come from the germline V gene. V lost 4 bases to trimming and J lost 9 bases; unmatched junction nucleotides: 9. CDR3 DNA: TGTGCCAGCAGCTCCGGGACAGGCTTTTGGCCCCAGCATTTT. Amino acid sequence: CASSSGTGFWPQHF.